One TCR beta chain is described in this entry. What it recognizes is unknown. Documented time point: blood at routine non-recurrence follow-up after resection. Sequencing covered unsorted whole RNA taken from tumor, nontumor lung or frozen PBMC. TCRdb analysed the 5' RACE reads with MiXCR anew, one entry per CDR3 protein. The data show some 110,000 distinct CDR3 sequences, approximately 12% seen once. The V gene's germline CDR1 is LGHNA and CDR2 YSLEER. CDR3 size: 15 residues. Trimming left V 1 base short and J 4 bases short, with 14 bases between. The sample is drawn from a study of spatial heterogeneity in lung cancer. General study results and limits: Follow-up blood showed ubiquitous expanded tumor TCRs less than blood at resection did.

The specimen comprised PBMCs, sampled at follow-up. The clonotype was recovered from a male donor with early-stage non-small cell lung cancer. The chain employs TRBV4-3 and TRBJ2-7; D may be TRBD2 (5 bases). The CDR3 nucleotides are TGCGCCAGCAGCCAAGGCCGCGGACTGCGATACGAGCAGTACTTC. Protein: CASSQGRGLRYEQYF.